This TCR beta chain was observed in a study of blood T cell repertoires in COVID-19. Overall study: Spain, Italy and the United States supplied samples that represented acute and convalescent COVID-19. PBMCs, B-cell-depleted T cells, or T cells were the source of the cDNA or gDNA that made up the material.

Authors' data handling: For nucleated cells, counts were estimated from reference gene primer amplification. The data were produced by immunoSEQ multiplex PCR, yet TCRdb's version contains in-frame clones alone and is incomplete. V and J calls and clone size are given by that table; D and trimming were obtained from the DNA. The sample yields fewer than 45,000 clones, 60% to 80% seen once. Between the trimmed V and J ends, which lost 6 bases and 6 bases, there was a span of 13 bases. Germline V gene sequence: CDR1 LNHDA, CDR2 SQIVND (reference sequence). This CDR3 is 13 amino acids long. This chain uses TRBV19 with TRBJ2-3, with D possibly matching TRBD1 (6 bases). The TCR sequence derives from an older man with acute or convalescent COVID-19. Sequenced material: peripheral blood. The CDR3 nucleotides are TGTGCCAGTAGAAATCCAGGGGTCGATACGCAGTATTTT. Translated, it gives CASRNPGVDTQYF.